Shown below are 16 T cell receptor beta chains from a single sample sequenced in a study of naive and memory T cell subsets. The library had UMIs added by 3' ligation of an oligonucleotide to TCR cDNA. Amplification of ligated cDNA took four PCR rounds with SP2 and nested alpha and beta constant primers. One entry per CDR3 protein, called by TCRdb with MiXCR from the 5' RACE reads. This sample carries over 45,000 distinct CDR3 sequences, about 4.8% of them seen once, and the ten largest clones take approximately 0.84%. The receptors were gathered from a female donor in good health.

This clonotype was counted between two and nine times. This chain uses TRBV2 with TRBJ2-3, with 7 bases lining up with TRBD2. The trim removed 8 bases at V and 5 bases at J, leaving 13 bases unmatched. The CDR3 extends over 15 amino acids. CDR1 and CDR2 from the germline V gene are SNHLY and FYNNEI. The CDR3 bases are TGTGCCAGCCCGGGGGGAAGCACCTCCGTAGATACGCAGTATTTT. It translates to CASPGGSTSVDTQYF.

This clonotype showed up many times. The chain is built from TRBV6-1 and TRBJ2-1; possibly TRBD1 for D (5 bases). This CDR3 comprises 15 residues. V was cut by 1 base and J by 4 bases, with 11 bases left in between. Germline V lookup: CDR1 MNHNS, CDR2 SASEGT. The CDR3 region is CASSEVRAGYNEQFF. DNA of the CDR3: TGTGCCAGCAGTGAAGTCAGGGCCGGGTACAATGAGCAGTTCTTC.

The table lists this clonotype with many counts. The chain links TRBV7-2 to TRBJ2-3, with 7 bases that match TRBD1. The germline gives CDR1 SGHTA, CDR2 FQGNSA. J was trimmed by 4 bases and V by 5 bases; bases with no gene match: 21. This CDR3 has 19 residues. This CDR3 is CASSALGADRVGLADTQYF. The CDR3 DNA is TGTGCCAGCAGCGCCCTGGGCGCCGACAGGGTGGGGCTCGCAGATACGCAGTATTTT.

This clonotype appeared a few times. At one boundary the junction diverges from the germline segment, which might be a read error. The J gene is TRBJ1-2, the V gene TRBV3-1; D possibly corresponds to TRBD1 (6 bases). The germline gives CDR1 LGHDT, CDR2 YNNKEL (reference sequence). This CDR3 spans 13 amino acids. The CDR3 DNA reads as TGTGCCAGCAGCCACGGAACAGGGTATGGCGACACCTTC. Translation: CASSHGTGYGDTF.

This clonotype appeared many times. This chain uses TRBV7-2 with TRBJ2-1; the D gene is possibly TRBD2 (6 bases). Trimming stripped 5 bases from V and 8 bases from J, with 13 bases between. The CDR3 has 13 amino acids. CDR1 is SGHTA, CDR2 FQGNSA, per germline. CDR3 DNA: TGTGCCAGCAGCCGACCGGGACTTGATGAGCAGTTCTTC. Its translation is CASSRPGLDEQFF.

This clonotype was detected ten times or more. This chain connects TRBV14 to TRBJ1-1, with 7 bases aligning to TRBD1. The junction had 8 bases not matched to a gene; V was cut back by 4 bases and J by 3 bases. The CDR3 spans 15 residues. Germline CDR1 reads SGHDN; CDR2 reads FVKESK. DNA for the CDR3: TGTGCCAGCAGCCCTTCACGAGGGACAGACACTGAAGCTTTCTTT. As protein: CASSPSRGTDTEAFF.

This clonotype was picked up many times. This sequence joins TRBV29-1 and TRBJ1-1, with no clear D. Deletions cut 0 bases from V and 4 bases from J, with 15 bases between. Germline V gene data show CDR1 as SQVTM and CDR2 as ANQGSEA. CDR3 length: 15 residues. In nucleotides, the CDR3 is TGCAGCGTTGAAGATCTCGCGGGATGGAGCACTGAAGCTTTCTTT. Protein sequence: CSVEDLAGWSTEAFF.

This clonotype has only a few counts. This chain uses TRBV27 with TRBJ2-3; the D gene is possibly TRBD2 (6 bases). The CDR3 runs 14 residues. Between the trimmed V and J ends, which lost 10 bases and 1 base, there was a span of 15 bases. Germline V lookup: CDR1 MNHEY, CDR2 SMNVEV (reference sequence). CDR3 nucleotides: TGTGCCATCGGGACTCTTCAACGCACAGATACGCAGTATTTT. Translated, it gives CAIGTLQRTDTQYF.

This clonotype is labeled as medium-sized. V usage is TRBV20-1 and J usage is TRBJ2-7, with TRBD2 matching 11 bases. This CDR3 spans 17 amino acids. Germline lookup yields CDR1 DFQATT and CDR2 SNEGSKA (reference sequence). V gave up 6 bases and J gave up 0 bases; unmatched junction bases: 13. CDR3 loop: CSATTPLLAGGSYEQYF. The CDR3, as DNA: TGCAGTGCCACGACACCCCTCCTAGCGGGAGGCTCCTACGAGCAGTACTTC.

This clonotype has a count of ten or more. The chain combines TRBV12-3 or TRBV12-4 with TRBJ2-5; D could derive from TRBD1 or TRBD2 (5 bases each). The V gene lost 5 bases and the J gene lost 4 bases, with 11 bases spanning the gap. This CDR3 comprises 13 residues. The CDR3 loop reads CASSDSGTETQYF. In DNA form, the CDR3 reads TGTGCCAGCAGTGACTCCGGGACAGAGACCCAGTACTTC.

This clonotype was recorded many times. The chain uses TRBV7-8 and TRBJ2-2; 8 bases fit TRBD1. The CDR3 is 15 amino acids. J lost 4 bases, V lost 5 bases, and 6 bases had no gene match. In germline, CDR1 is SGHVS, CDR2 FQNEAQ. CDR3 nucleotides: TGTGCCAGCAGCCCGGACAGGGCGGCCACCGGGGAGCTGTTTTTT. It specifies CASSPDRAATGELFF.

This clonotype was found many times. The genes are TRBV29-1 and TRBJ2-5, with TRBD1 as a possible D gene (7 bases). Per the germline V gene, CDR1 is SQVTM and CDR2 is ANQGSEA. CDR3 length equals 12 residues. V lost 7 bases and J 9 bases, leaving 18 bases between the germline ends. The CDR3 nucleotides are TGCAGCGCTGGAGGGACAGCGGAGCCCCAGTACTTC. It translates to CSAGGTAEPQYF.

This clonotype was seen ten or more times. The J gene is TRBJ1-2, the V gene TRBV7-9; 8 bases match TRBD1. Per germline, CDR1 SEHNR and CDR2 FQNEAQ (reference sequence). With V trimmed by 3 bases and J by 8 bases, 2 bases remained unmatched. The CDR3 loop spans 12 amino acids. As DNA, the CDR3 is TGTGCCAGCAGCTTTAACAGGGGGGGCTACACCTTC. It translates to CASSFNRGGYTF.

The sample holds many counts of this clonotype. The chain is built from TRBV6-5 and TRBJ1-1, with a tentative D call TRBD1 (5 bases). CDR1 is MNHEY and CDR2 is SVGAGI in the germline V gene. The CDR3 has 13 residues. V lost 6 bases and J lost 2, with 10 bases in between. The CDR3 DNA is TGTGCCAGCAGGCGACAGAAAAACACTGAAGCTTTCTTT. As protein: CASRRQKNTEAFF.

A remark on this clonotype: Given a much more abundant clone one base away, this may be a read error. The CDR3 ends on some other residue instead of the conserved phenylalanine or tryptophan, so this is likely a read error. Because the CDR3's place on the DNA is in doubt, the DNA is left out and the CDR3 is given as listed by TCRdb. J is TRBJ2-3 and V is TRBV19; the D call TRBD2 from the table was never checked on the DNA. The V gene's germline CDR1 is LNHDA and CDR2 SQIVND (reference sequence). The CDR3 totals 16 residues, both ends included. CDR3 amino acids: CASSISGPSGTSSLYL.

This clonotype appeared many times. This CDR3 reads CASSGAGEYEQYF. The CDR3 nucleotides read TGCGCCAGCAGTGGAGCGGGAGAATACGAGCAGTACTTC. This sequence joins TRBV5-1 and TRBJ2-7; TRBD2 matches at 8 bases. Losses at the gene ends were 5 bases for V and 4 bases for J; bases not matched to a gene: 5. There are 13 residues in the CDR3. From germline, CDR1 is SGHRS and CDR2 YFSETQ.